A single TCR beta chain is shown here with its context. Its antigen is unidentified. This record comes from a study of cytomegalovirus exposure and HLA in healthy donors. Overall study findings and caveats: Earlier analysis yielded a pattern in which most TCR beta V segments were productive about 87% or about 30% of the time.

Germline-derived CDR1 and CDR2 are SGHAT and FQNNGV. Trimming left V 5 bases short and J 1 base short, with 8 bases between. This CDR3 is 13 amino acids long. PCR amplification relied on 60 Vbeta primers (plus 13 Jbeta primers). Using immunoSEQ multiplex PCR, the repertoire was profiled, and TCRdb retains in-frame clones only, with some absent. The sample consists of 200,000 to 250,000 clones, approximately 82% of them appearing once. The sample was PBMCs. The gene calls are TRBV11-2 and TRBJ1-1; perhaps TRBD1 as D (5 bases). This clonotype was obtained from a woman aged 50 to 60 in good health and CMV-seropositive. CDR3: CASSQGQNTEAFF. CDR3 in DNA: TGTGCCAGCAGCCAAGGACAGAACACTGAAGCTTTCTTT.